Below are 17 T cell receptor beta chains sequenced from a single sample in a study of CD8+ T cells in alopecia areata. RNA extraction was followed by reverse transcription into cDNA, which acted as the sequencing template. Clones were sequenced by immunoSEQ multiplex PCR, and TCRdb holds only the in-frame ones, with some missing. This sample has around 210,000 clones; approximately 53% occur once, and the top ten carry over 4%. The sample comprised CD8+ T cells sorted from blood. Receptors originate from a human donor in good health.

The chain combines TRBV3-1 (or the pseudogene TRBV3-2) with TRBJ1-2, with D unresolved. CDR1 and CDR2 (germline): LGHDT, YNNKEL (reference sequence). This CDR3 is 9 amino acids long. V lost 7 bases to trimming and J lost 6 bases, with 3 bases between them. CDR3 amino acids: CASNNGYTF. The CDR3 DNA sequence: TGTGCCAGCAACAATGGCTACACCTTC.

This clone was observed many times. CDR3 amino acids: CASSDSAQREYNEQFF. The CDR3 DNA sequence: TGTGCCAGCAGTGACTCGGCCCAGCGGGAATACAATGAGCAGTTCTTC. J is TRBJ2-1 and V is TRBV6-4; 7 bases line up with TRBD2. CDR1 and CDR2 (germline): MRHNA, SNTAGT. This CDR3 contains 16 residues. Losses at the gene ends were 0 bases for V and 4 bases for J; bases not matched to a gene: 6.

In the case of this clone: A junction boundary mismatches the germline segment, possibly from a read error. The V gene is TRBV29-1, the J gene TRBJ2-7; 7 positions match TRBD1. Germline CDR1 SQVTM, CDR2 ANQGSEA. This CDR3 has 13 residues. CDR3 in amino acids: CSVQDIDRDEQYF. The CDR3 nucleotides are TGCAGCGTTCAAGATATTGACAGGGACGAGCAGTACTTC.

Written as DNA, the CDR3 is TGTGCCAGCAGCTTTTCCCAAGCGGGGGGTCTCCAAGAGACCCAGTACTTC. This codes for CASSFSQAGGLQETQYF. The chain links TRBV5-6 to TRBJ2-5, with 9 bases aligning to TRBD2. The V gene end was trimmed by 2 bases and the J gene end by 1 base; junction bases not matched to a gene: 9. The CDR3 has 17 amino acids. Per germline, CDR1 SGHDT and CDR2 YYEEEE.

The chain combines TRBV7-6 with TRBJ2-7; D perhaps matches TRBD1 (6 bases). Germline CDR1 and CDR2: SGHVS and FNYEAQ. The CDR3 runs 15 residues. The V end was cut by 5 bases, the J end by 6 bases, with 20 bases between. In nucleotides, the CDR3 is TGTGCCAGCAGCCTTTTCGCAGGGGAATCAAGCGAGCAGTACTTC. Translation: CASSLFAGESSEQYF.

This clone is a singleton in its sample. The chain couples TRBV29-1 to TRBJ2-1; the match to TRBD2 covers 12 bases. The CDR3 has 14 amino acids. Germline V CDR1 and CDR2: SQVTM, ANQGSEA. Unmatched junction bases numbered 7, after V lost 7 bases and J lost 6 bases. CDR3 sequence: CSGGLAGYVNEQFF. The CDR3 DNA reads TGCAGCGGCGGACTAGCGGGATACGTCAATGAGCAGTTCTTC.

This clone was observed a few times. V usage is TRBV19 and J usage is TRBJ1-1; 7 nucleotides match TRBD1. The V gene end was trimmed by 11 bases and the J gene end by 6 bases; junction bases not matched to a gene: 9. The CDR3 runs to 12 residues. Per the germline V gene, CDR1 is LNHDA and CDR2 is SQIVND (reference sequence). Here the CDR3 reads CAAKTGTAEAFF. The CDR3 bases are TGTGCCGCCAAGACAGGGACCGCTGAAGCTTTCTTT.

The rearrangement links TRBV9 to TRBJ2-1; D gene ambiguous. The CDR3 totals 12 residues. The V and J ends lost 1 base and 10 bases respectively, with 9 bases between them. Germline values: CDR1 SGDLS, CDR2 YYNGEE. The DNA of the CDR3 is TGTGCCAGCAGCGTAAGCGACACCGAGCAGTTCTTC. Translated: CASSVSDTEQFF.

The rearrangement uses TRBV6-1 and TRBJ2-7; D may be TRBD2 (5 bases). The germline V and J ends were trimmed by 5 bases and 7 bases, with 15 bases remaining between them. The V gene's germline CDR1 is MNHNS and CDR2 SASEGT. The CDR3 extends over 13 amino acids. The CDR3 is CASSKSSLREQYF. The CDR3 bases are TGTGCCAGCAGTAAATCTAGCCTGAGGGAGCAGTACTTC.

This sequence joins TRBV27 and TRBJ1-6; D gene unclear. Germline lookup yields CDR1 MNHEY and CDR2 SMNVEV (reference sequence). This CDR3 comprises 14 residues. Trimming pared 3 bases from V and 10 bases from J, leaving 13 bases between. The chain's CDR3 is CASSFSGRFSPLHF. Here the CDR3 DNA reads TGTGCCAGCAGTTTCTCCGGGAGGTTCTCACCCCTCCACTTT.

The chain links TRBV29-1 to TRBJ2-7; D is ambiguous. CDR1 and CDR2 from the germline V gene are SQVTM and ANQGSEA. The CDR3 runs 13 residues. The V gene lost 2 bases and the J gene lost 0 bases, with 8 bases spanning the gap. DNA of the CDR3: TGCAGCGTTGAACTCGAGAGCTCCTACGAGCAGTACTTC. It translates to CSVELESSYEQYF.

The J gene is TRBJ1-1, the V gene TRBV29-1; 8 bases are a match to TRBD1. Per the germline V gene, CDR1 is SQVTM and CDR2 is ANQGSEA. This CDR3 contains 14 residues. V lost 4 bases, J lost 4 bases, and 8 bases stayed unmatched. The CDR3 sequence is CSVVPTGVGTEAFF. The CDR3 DNA sequence: TGCAGCGTTGTGCCGACAGGGGTGGGCACTGAAGCTTTCTTT.

This clone was observed a few times. The DNA for the CDR3 is TGTGCCAGTAGTCCAGGGACAAGTGAAGCTTTCTTT. It yields the protein CASSPGTSEAFF. The chain couples TRBV19 to TRBJ1-1; D is possibly TRBD1 (6 bases). The CDR3 extends over 12 amino acids. V was clipped by 5 bases and J by 7 bases, with 11 bases between them. Looked up from germline, CDR1 is LNHDA and CDR2 is SQIVND (reference sequence). The full variable domain, rest sourced from reference TRBV19 and TRBJ1-1, is DGGITQSPKYLFRKEGQNVTLSCEQNLNHDAMYWYRQDPGQGLRLIYYSQIVNDFQKGDIAEGYSVSREKKESFPLTVTSAQKNPTAFYLCASSPGTSEAFFGQGTRLTVV.

This chain uses TRBV5-1 with TRBJ2-7; tentative D call: TRBD2 (6 bases). CDR1 and CDR2 from the germline V gene are SGHRS and YFSETQ. The CDR3 runs 15 residues. The V end lost 4 bases, the J end lost 5 bases, and 19 bases lay between the germline ends. In nucleotides, the CDR3 is TGCGCCAGCAGCGGAAGGAGGGAGAGCCTGGACGAGCAGTACTTC. Encoded protein: CASSGRRESLDEQYF.

The chain uses TRBV29-1 and TRBJ1-2; D might be TRBD1 (5 bases). This CDR3 comprises 12 residues. Germline CDR1 is SQVTM and CDR2 is ANQGSEA. V was shortened by 1 base and J by 3 bases, with 6 bases between the two germline ends. As DNA, the CDR3 is TGCAGCGTTGAAGTCAGGGACTATGGCTACACCTTC. It translates to CSVEVRDYGYTF. Complete variable domain (other parts from reference TRBV29-1 and TRBJ1-2): SAVISQKPSRDICQRGTSLTIQCQVDSQVTMMFWYRQQPGQSLTLIATANQGSEATYESGFVIDKFPISRPNLTFSTLTVSNMSPEDSSIYLCSVEVRDYGYTFGSGTRLTVV.

The J gene is TRBJ2-7, the V gene TRBV29-1; TRBD1 matches 8 bases. J was trimmed by 7 bases and V by 6 bases; bases with no gene match: 5. The CDR3 totals 11 residues. CDR1 is SQVTM, CDR2 ANQGSEA, per germline. CDR3 sequence (DNA): TGCAGCGTGCAGGGGGCGGGGGAGCAGTACTTC. Translating it yields CSVQGAGEQYF.

Regarding this clone: The same CDR3 arises from other DNA sequences in this sample as well. This chain joins TRBV4-1 and TRBJ2-1; tentative D call: TRBD2 (5 bases). The CDR3 consists of 13 residues. Germline values: CDR1 MGHRA, CDR2 YSYEKL. Between the trimmed V and J ends, which lost 1 base and 5 bases, there was a span of 6 bases. CDR3 sequence: CASSQVGNNEQFF. CDR3 sequence (DNA): TGCGCCAGCAGCCAAGTCGGGAACAATGAGCAGTTCTTC.